A single sample is the source of the 14 T cell receptor beta chains below, sequenced in a study of shared clonotypes between healthy human individuals. The protocol was immunoSEQ multiplex PCR, while the TCRdb copy is restricted to in-frame clones and leaves out a portion. This repertoire shows about 1 million clones, about three quarters found once; its top ten account for approximately 1.5%. What was sequenced was memory CD4+ T cells sorted from blood. Noted subset: CD45RA-negative fraction. These receptors came from a man aged 18-30 years in good health.

Comments on this clone: This CDR3 is also generated by other DNA sequences in the sample. The V gene is TRBV18, the J gene TRBJ2-3; D possibly uses TRBD1 or TRBD2 (5 bases each). Germline CDR1 and CDR2: KGHSH and LQKENI. This CDR3 has 12 residues. V dropped 6 bases and J dropped 5 bases, with 9 bases sitting between them. The CDR3 region is CASSPRGDTQYF. CDR3 in DNA: TGTGCCAGCTCGCCGAGGGGAGATACGCAGTATTTT.

The chain joins TRBV10-1 to TRBJ2-3, with unresolved D. V was clipped by 0 bases and J by 7 bases, with 14 bases between them. The CDR3 extends over 15 amino acids. CDR1 is WNHNN and CDR2 is SYGVQD in the germline V gene (reference sequence). CDR3 bases: TGCGCCAGCAGTGAGTCGGGGTCCCGGTTGCATACGCAGTATTTT. Amino acids: CASSESGSRLHTQYF.

The chain's CDR3 is CASSLDRETDTQYF. The CDR3 nucleotides read TGCGCCAGCAGCTTGGACAGGGAAACAGATACGCAGTATTTT. This chain uses TRBV5-1 with TRBJ2-3; D may be TRBD1 (6 bases). V dropped 0 bases and J dropped 3 bases, with 8 bases sitting between them. The germline V gene encodes CDR1 SGHRS and CDR2 YFSETQ. This CDR3 comprises 14 residues.

This chain uses TRBV6-5 with TRBJ2-3; no definite D call. Germline-derived CDR1 and CDR2 are MNHEY and SVGAGI. The V end lost 7 bases, the J end lost 6 bases, and 14 bases lay between the germline ends. This CDR3 is 13 amino acids long. This CDR3 reads CASMRARRDTQYF. CDR3 bases: TGTGCCAGCATGCGAGCCCGTCGGGATACGCAGTATTTT.

Here the CDR3 reads CASSSSSGVLSTDTQYF. In nucleotides, the CDR3 is TGTGCCAGTAGTTCTTCTAGCGGGGTCCTTAGCACAGATACGCAGTATTTT. V and J are TRBV19 and TRBJ2-3, with TRBD2 identical over 9 bases. The germline gives CDR1 LNHDA, CDR2 SQIVND (reference sequence). There are 17 residues in the CDR3. The V gene end was trimmed by 5 bases and the J gene end by 0 bases; junction bases not matched to a gene: 9.

V usage is TRBV11-2 and J usage is TRBJ2-3; the match to TRBD2 covers 9 bases. Per germline, CDR1 SGHAT and CDR2 FQNNGV. The CDR3 has 15 residues. V lost 5 bases to trimming and J lost 5 bases; unmatched junction nucleotides: 8. The CDR3 DNA reads TGTGCCAGCAGCGCAATAGCGGGAGCTGGAGATACGCAGTATTTT. This gives the protein CASSAIAGAGDTQYF.

The chain couples TRBV7-8 to TRBJ2-5; TRBD2 agrees at 9 bases. The length of the CDR3 is 16 residues. J was trimmed by 5 bases and V by 1 base; bases with no gene match: 8. Per the germline V gene, CDR1 is SGHVS and CDR2 is FQNEAQ. This CDR3 is CASSLVGGGAGETQYF. The CDR3, as DNA: TGTGCCAGCAGCTTAGTAGGCGGGGGGGCCGGCGAGACCCAGTACTTC.

V and J are TRBV5-1 and TRBJ2-7; D uncertain. Germline lookup yields CDR1 SGHRS and CDR2 YFSETQ. There are 15 residues in the CDR3. The V gene lost 1 base and the J gene lost 5 bases, with 16 bases spanning the gap. CDR3 sequence: CASSLQGSSAHEQYF. The CDR3 DNA reads as TGCGCCAGCAGCTTGCAAGGCTCCAGTGCCCACGAGCAGTACTTC.

The chain joins TRBV27 to TRBJ2-3; D is undetermined. CDR3 length: 11 residues. The germline V gene has CDR1 MNHEY and CDR2 SMNVEV (reference sequence). Deletions cut 6 bases from V and 8 bases from J, with 9 bases between. The CDR3 here is CASRSAGTQYF. The CDR3 DNA is TGTGCCAGCAGGTCCGCCGGTACGCAGTATTTT.

A note on this clone: Other DNA sequences of this sample code for an identical CDR3. This chain links TRBV6-1 with TRBJ1-6, with D unclear. Per germline, CDR1 MNHNS and CDR2 SASEGT. V gave up 1 base and J gave up 14 bases, with 15 bases separating them. The CDR3 runs to 14 residues. The CDR3 loop is CASSEGNLMVALHF. The DNA of the CDR3 is TGTGCCAGCAGTGAAGGCAATCTTATGGTAGCCCTCCACTTT.

Notes on this clone: At one end, the junction sequence differs from germline, possibly due to a read error. Other DNA sequences from this sample encode an identical CDR3 as well. V and J are TRBV6-5 and TRBJ1-1; D possibly corresponds to TRBD1 (6 bases). The CDR3 runs to 15 residues. Germline lookup yields CDR1 MNHEY and CDR2 SVGAGI. CDR3 in amino acids: CASSQGQPLYTEAFF. CDR3 bases: TGTGCTAGCAGCCAAGGACAGCCATTGTACACTGAAGCTTTCTTT.

The CDR3, as DNA: TGTGCCAGCAGCTTAGACACATCCACGGGGCAGTACTTC. It codes for CASSLDTSTGQYF. The V call is TRBV5-4, the J call TRBJ2-7, with no clear D. V was trimmed by 2 bases and J by 9 bases, leaving 15 bases between them. CDR1 is SGHNT, CDR2 YYREEE, per germline (reference sequence). The CDR3 runs 13 residues.

This clone occurred many times. V is TRBV19 and J is TRBJ2-5; D is unclear. V lost 6 bases and J lost 5, with 13 bases in between. The germline CDR1 and CDR2 sequences are LNHDA and SQIVND (reference sequence). CDR3 length: 13 residues. The CDR3 sequence: CASSADPGETQYF. CDR3 coding DNA: TGTGCCAGTAGCGCAGACCCCGGGGAGACCCAGTACTTC.

V usage is TRBV28 and J usage is TRBJ1-4; possible D gene TRBD1, 6 bases. CDR1 is MDHEN and CDR2 is SYDVKM in the germline V gene. The CDR3 runs to 15 residues. V lost 10 bases to trimming and J lost 5 bases, with 20 bases between them. In DNA form, the CDR3 reads TGTGCCACCACGGCCCCAGGGGCGCGAAATGAAAAACTGTTTTTT. This translates into CATTAPGARNEKLFF. Full variable domain (outside the CDR3, taken from reference TRBV28 and TRBJ1-4): DVKVTQSSRYLVKRTGEKVFLECVQDMDHENMFWYRQDPGLGLRLIYFSYDVKMKEKGDIPEGYSVSREKKERFSLILESASTNQTSMYLCATTAPGARNEKLFFGSGTQLSVL.